This T cell receptor beta chain is from a study of OX40 agonist ivuxolimab in advanced cancers. Whole-study context: The study enrolled dose-escalation patients with hepatocellular carcinoma, melanoma, renal cell or head and neck cancer. The dose-escalation cohort was over 65% male, with a mean age of about 58 years, ranging about 23 to 80. Partial responses were achieved by three patients: one hepatocellular carcinoma, two cutaneous melanoma.

Samples were taken at baseline and on day 1 of cycles 4 and 7. CDR1 and CDR2 from the germline V gene are LNHDA and SQIVND (reference sequence). Trimming removed 5 bases from V and 0 bases from J, with 13 bases in between. This CDR3 comprises 15 residues. Method: immunoSEQ multiplex PCR; TCRdb's copy keeps in-frame clones and lacks some. The sample carries fewer than 95,000 clones, around 90% recorded once. The receptor was isolated from an adult with an advanced solid tumor such as melanoma, head and neck, liver or kidney cancer. This specimen consisted of CD4+ or CD8+ T cells sorted from blood, obtained in a trial of the OX40 agonist ivuxolimab. This chain uses TRBV19 with TRBJ1-1; D ambiguous. CDR3 amino acids: CASSFLFLMNTEAFF. CDR3 sequence (DNA): TGTGCCAGTAGTTTCCTATTCCTGATGAACACTGAAGCTTTCTTT.